This is a list of T cell receptor beta chains from one sample in a study of OX40 agonist ivuxolimab in advanced cancers. The protocol was immunoSEQ multiplex PCR, while the TCRdb copy is restricted to in-frame clones and leaves out a portion. This sample has roughly 72,000 clones, with 81% found just once. Source: CD4+ or CD8+ T cells sorted from blood, taken in a trial of the OX40 agonist ivuxolimab. The receptors were sampled from an adult with an advanced solid tumor such as melanoma, head and neck, liver or kidney cancer. Each CDR3 is given without its conserved first and last residue.

TRBV4-1	ASSQDTQRGGTYNEQF
TRBV30	AWGSSSGANVLT
TRBV7-8	ASSLHQGPSYEQY
TRBV7-3	ASSLNPGNTEAF
TRBV29-1	SVEDRSTDTQY
TRBV12-5	ASGGPSGGGGEQF
TRBV10-3	AISPGLAGETQY
TRBV29-1	SVEVEGDEAF
TRBV2	ASSGGQLYNQPQH
TRBV7-8	ASSVMGQGAGNQPQH
TRBV5-1	ASNRGQGDTQY
TRBV6-5	ASSTDREAF
TRBV19	ASRLGGANYGYT
TRBV5-1	ASSFGPAGTNEKLF
TRBV18	ASSPSAGSRETQY
TRBV6-1	ASSESAGNYGYT
TRBV6-5	ASSPMLPGPTY
TRBV6-6	ASSFRGTEAF
TRBV4-3	ASSQDPRDTQY
TRBV15	ATSRDSTYGYT
TRBV7-2	ASSSAYTELF
TRBV7-3	ASSLAGGTDTQY
TRBV19	ASSLGHSGANVLT
TRBV9	ASSPRLGNYNYGYT
TRBV7-3	ASSLREGADYGYT
TRBV7-2	ASSLALGYTDTQY
TRBV10-3	AIRGDSEETQY
TRBV11-3	ASSIGLAGVEEQF
TRBV6-1	ASSEWGGTEAF
TRBV19	ASSIGAGGADTEAF
TRBV29-1	SATGTAETQY
TRBV15	ATSGEWTGKMDGTEAF
TRBV6-6	ASSYGGSSAGELF
TRBV2	ASSGETVWTAVEEY
TRBV2	ASSVERGGSPLH
TRBV5-8	ASSLVSSDNEQF
TRBV28	ASSSPSDRDGYGYT
TRBV7-9	ASSPRGEASYEQY
TRBV7-9	ASSLDYGYT
TRBV7-6	ASSPIPGQGYEQY
TRBV23-1	ASSQSRTRIKSSYNEQF
TRBV29-1	SGLGQAQNTEAF
TRBV5-6	ASSRFETPNVLT
TRBV15	ATSRVRGLSGELF
TRBV4-2	ASSLAYEQY
TRBV2	ASSATGGSGYT
TRBV7-3	ASSFTLQGAGEKLF